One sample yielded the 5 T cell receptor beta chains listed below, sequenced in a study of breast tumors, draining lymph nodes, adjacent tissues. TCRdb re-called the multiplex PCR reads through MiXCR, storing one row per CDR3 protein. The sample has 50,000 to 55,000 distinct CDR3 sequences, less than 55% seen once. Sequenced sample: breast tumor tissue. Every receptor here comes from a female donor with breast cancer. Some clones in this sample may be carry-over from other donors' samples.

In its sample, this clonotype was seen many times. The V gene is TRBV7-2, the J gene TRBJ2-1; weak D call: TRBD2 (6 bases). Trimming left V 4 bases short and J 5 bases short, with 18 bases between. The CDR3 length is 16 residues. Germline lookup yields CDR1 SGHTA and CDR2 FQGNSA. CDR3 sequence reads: CASSSPAGRRNNEQFF. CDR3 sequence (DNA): TGTGCCAGCAGCTCCCCGGCGGGACGTCGAAACAATGAGCAGTTCTTC. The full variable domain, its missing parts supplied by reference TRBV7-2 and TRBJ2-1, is GAGVSQSPSNKVTEKGKDVELRCDPISGHTALYWYRQSLGQGLEFLIYFQGNSAPDKSGLPSDRFSAERTGGSVSTLTIQRTQQEDSAVYLCASSSPAGRRNNEQFFGPGTRLTVL.

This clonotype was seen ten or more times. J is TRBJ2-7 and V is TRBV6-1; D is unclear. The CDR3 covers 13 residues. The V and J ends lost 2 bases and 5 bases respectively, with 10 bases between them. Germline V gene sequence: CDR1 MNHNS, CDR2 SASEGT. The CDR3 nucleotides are TGTGCCAGCAGTGAAAGCGTCGGAAACGAGCAGTACTTC. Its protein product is CASSESVGNEQYF.

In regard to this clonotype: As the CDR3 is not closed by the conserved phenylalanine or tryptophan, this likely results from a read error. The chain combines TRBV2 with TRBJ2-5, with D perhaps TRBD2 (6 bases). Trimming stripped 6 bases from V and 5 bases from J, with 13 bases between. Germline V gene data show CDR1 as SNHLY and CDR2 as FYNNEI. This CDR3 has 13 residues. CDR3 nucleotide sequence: TGTGCCAGCAGGACTAGTTCGCAGGAGACCCAGTACTCC. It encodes CASRTSSQETQYS.

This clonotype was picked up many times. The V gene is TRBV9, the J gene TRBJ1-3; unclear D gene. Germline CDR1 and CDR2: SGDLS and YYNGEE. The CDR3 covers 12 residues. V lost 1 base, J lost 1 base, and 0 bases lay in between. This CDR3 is CASSVSGNTIYF. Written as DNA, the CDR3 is TGTGCCAGCAGCGTATCTGGAAACACCATATATTTT.

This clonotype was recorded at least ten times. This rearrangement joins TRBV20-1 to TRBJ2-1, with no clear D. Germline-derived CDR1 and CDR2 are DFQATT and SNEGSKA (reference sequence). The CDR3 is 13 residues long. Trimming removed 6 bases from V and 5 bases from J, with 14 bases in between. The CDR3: CSAKDPSNNEQFF. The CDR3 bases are TGCAGTGCCAAGGACCCATCCAACAATGAGCAGTTCTTC.